A single sample is the source of the 23 T cell receptor delta chains below, sequenced in a study of gamma-delta T cells after stem cell transplantation. TCRdb redid clone calling on the RT-PCR reads using CATT. The sample shows about 1,300 delta-chain clones, under 20% of them seen only once. Sequenced sample: gamma-delta T cells. These TCRs come from a human donor. It is not recorded whose cells these are; they may come from a transplant donor.

This chain links TRDV2 with TRDJ1; D remains unclear. CDR1 is GEAIGNYY and CDR2 is EKD in the germline V gene. This CDR3 has 19 amino acids. Trimming took off 0 bases at V and 2 bases at J, with 24 bases between the two ends. The CDR3 loop is CACDTVAGSIPQGTDKLIF. The CDR3 coding sequence is TGTGCCTGTGACACCGTAGCCGGATCTATCCCCCAGGGAACCGATAAACTCATCTTT.

The CDR3 loop reads CACDTVGGELSLWDTRQMFF. The CDR3 DNA follows: TGTGCCTGTGACACCGTAGGTGGGGAGCTCTCCCTGTGGGACACCCGACAGATGTTTTTC. This rearrangement joins TRDV2 to TRDJ3; TRDD3 is a possible D gene (5 bases). CDR3 length equals 20 residues. The V end was cut by 0 bases, the J end by 4 bases, with 21 bases between. The germline V gene encodes CDR1 GEAIGNYY and CDR2 EKD.

The chain employs TRDV2 and TRDJ1; tentative D call: TRDD3 (5 bases). The germline gives CDR1 GEAIGNYY, CDR2 EKD. The V end lost 4 bases, the J end lost 0 bases, and 11 bases lay between the germline ends. This CDR3 spans 14 amino acids. The CDR3 DNA reads TGTGCCTGTGATGGAGTACTGGACACCGATAAACTCATCTTT. The encoded protein is CACDGVLDTDKLIF.

J is TRDJ1 and V is TRDV2; 9 bases map to TRDD3. The V gene's germline CDR1 is GEAIGNYY and CDR2 EKD. This CDR3 region has 17 residues. The trim removed 4 bases at V and 0 bases at J, leaving 11 bases unmatched. The chain's CDR3 is CACDTVGGDTHTDKLIF. In DNA form, the CDR3 reads TGTGCCTGTGATACCGTTGGGGGGGATACTCACACCGATAAACTCATCTTT.

This clone turned up a few times. Given a far larger clone just one base away, this is likely a sequencing read error. The rearrangement links TRDV2 to TRDJ1; TRDD3 agrees at 11 bases. CDR1 and CDR2 (germline): GEAIGNYY, EKD. The length of the CDR3 is 17 residues. In DNA form, the CDR3 reads TGTGCCTGTGACTCCCTACTGGGGGATAGAAGGGCCGATAGACTCATCTTT. Translation: CACDSLLGDRRADRLIF.

This chain links TRDV2 with TRDJ3; 13 bases agree with TRDD3. The V segment lost 3 bases and the J segment 5 bases; nucleotides outside the gene matches: 9. CDR1 and CDR2 (germline): GEAIGNYY, EKD. The CDR3 runs to 19 residues. The CDR3 here is CACDVLLGDTLRDTRQMFF. In nucleotides, the CDR3 is TGTGCCTGTGACGTCCTACTGGGGGATACGCTCCGGGACACCCGACAGATGTTTTTC.

This clone was counted a few times. This clone may be a read error of a much larger clone one base away. The same CDR3 is also encoded by other DNA sequences in this sample. The chain uses TRDV2 and TRDJ1; D is unclear. CDR3 size: 17 residues. Germline V gene lookup returns CDR1 GEAIGNYY and CDR2 EKD. Deletions cut 3 bases from V and 0 bases from J, with 19 bases between. The CDR3, as DNA: TGTGCCTGTGACGCCCTTACTGACACGTATTACACCGATAAACTCATCTTT. Translated: CACDALTDTYYTDKLIF.

This sequence joins TRDV2 and TRDJ1, with 13 bases aligning to TRDD3. The V gene's germline CDR1 is GEAIGNYY and CDR2 EKD. The CDR3 has 18 residues. Trimming took 3 bases from V and 1 from J; bases not matched to a gene: 10. CDR3 coding DNA: TGTGCCTGTGACTTCGTAGGACTGGGGGATACGAGCACCGATAAACTCATCTTT. Its translation is CACDFVGLGDTSTDKLIF.

This clone came up a few times. V and J are TRDV2 and TRDJ1, with 12 bases aligning to TRDD3. In germline, CDR1 is GEAIGNYY, CDR2 EKD. The CDR3 sequence is 17 residues long. The V gene end was trimmed by 3 bases and the J gene end by 0 bases; junction bases not matched to a gene: 7. The CDR3 spells CACDLLGDTEYTDKLIF. DNA of the CDR3: TGTGCCTGTGACCTACTGGGGGATACCGAATACACCGATAAACTCATCTTT.

This clone is large by share. This sample also contains other DNA sequences that code for the same CDR3. This rearrangement joins TRDV2 to TRDJ1; tentatively, D is TRDD3 (8 bases). The V gene's germline CDR1 is GEAIGNYY and CDR2 EKD. V lost 0 bases and J lost 0, with 31 bases in between. There are 22 residues in the CDR3. The CDR3 sequence is CACDTVPFLRGRDTAYTDKLIF. CDR3 DNA sequence: TGTGCCTGTGACACCGTCCCATTCCTACGTGGGAGGGATACGGCGTACACCGATAAACTCATCTTT.

Sample share makes this clone large (0.1 to 1%). This chain uses TRDV2 with TRDJ1; 13 bases map to TRDD3. This CDR3 is built from 16 residues. The V and J ends lost 6 bases and 4 bases, in that order; junction bases with no gene match: 10. The V gene's germline CDR1 is GEAIGNYY and CDR2 EKD. The CDR3 sequence is CACSVLGDTGSDKLIF. CDR3 DNA: TGTGCCTGTTCCGTACTGGGGGATACGGGAAGCGATAAACTCATCTTT.

V usage is TRDV2 and J usage is TRDJ1, with a weak D call TRDD3 (6 bases). CDR3 length: 16 amino acids. Germline CDR1 reads GEAIGNYY; CDR2 reads EKD. Trimming cost V 3 bases and J 6 bases, with 22 bases left between them. The DNA for the CDR3 is TGTGCCTGTGACTCCTTAGGGGATCCGCACAGCTATAAACTCATCTTT. Its translation: CACDSLGDPHSYKLIF.

This clone appeared a few times. TCRdb lists the protein of a much larger clone for this DNA, which differs at residue 7, so this is likely a read error; the protein given here is translated from the DNA itself. J is TRDJ1 and V is TRDV2, with 10 bases aligning to TRDD3. From germline, CDR1 is GEAIGNYY and CDR2 EKD. CDR3 length: 19 amino acids. J gave up 3 bases and V 3 bases, and 18 bases lay outside the gene matches. CDR3 in DNA: TGTGCCTGTGACTCTCTACGGGGGGATACGCAGGGGATGGCCGATAAACTCATCTTT. Amino acids: CACDSLRGDTQGMADKLIF.

This rearrangement joins TRDV2 to TRDJ1; possibly TRDD3 for D (5 bases). Germline V gives CDR1 GEAIGNYY, CDR2 EKD. The CDR3 is 18 amino acids. The V gene lost 0 bases and the J gene lost 4 bases, with 23 bases spanning the gap. As DNA, the CDR3 is TGTGCCTGTGACACCACGGGATCGGGATGCAAGGAAGACGATAAACTCATCTTT. It specifies CACDTTGSGCKEDDKLIF.

Regarding this clone: This is likely an artifact of a read error, given a far larger clone one base away. The V and J genes are TRDV2 and TRDJ1, with 9 bases identical to TRDD3. Looked up from germline, CDR1 is GEAIGNYY and CDR2 is EKD. The length of the CDR3 is 13 residues. V shed 5 bases and J 5 bases; nucleotides not matched to a gene: 5. The CDR3 DNA is TGTGCCTGTGGAGCTCTGGGGGATGATAAACTCATCTTT. This encodes CACGALGDDKLIF.

The chain joins TRDV2 to TRDJ1; 11 nucleotides line up with TRDD3. The CDR3 runs 20 residues. The germline CDR1 and CDR2 sequences are GEAIGNYY and EKD. J lost 3 bases, V lost 0 bases, and 17 bases had no gene match. The CDR3 DNA sequence: TGTGCCTGTGACACCGTCCCTACTGGGGGATATTCGTTAAATGCCGATAAACTCATCTTT. It yields the protein CACDTVPTGGYSLNADKLIF.

This clone was seen more than once but under ten times. This clone may be a read error of a much larger clone one base away. The V and J genes are TRDV2 and TRDJ3; a weak D match, TRDD3 (5 bases). Germline CDR1 GEAIGNYY, CDR2 EKD. The CDR3 length is 16 residues. CDR3 in DNA: TGTGCCTGTGACACGCTGGGCTCCTGGGACACCCGACAGACGTTTTTC. This translates into CACDTLGSWDTRQTFF.

This clone is medium-sized in the sample. This chain joins TRDV2 and TRDJ1, with a tentative D call TRDD3 (6 bases). CDR1 is GEAIGNYY and CDR2 is EKD in the germline V gene. The CDR3 is 15 amino acids. V was cut by 0 bases and J by 1 base, with 11 bases left in between. In DNA form, the CDR3 reads TGTGCCTGTGACACCGTTGGGGGTTTCACCGATAAACTCATCTTT. This sequence encodes CACDTVGGFTDKLIF.

The V and J genes are TRDV2 and TRDJ1, with TRDD3 matching over 7 bases. This CDR3 region has 19 residues. Losses at the gene ends were 2 bases for V and 0 bases for J; bases not matched to a gene: 17. Germline values: CDR1 GEAIGNYY, CDR2 EKD. CDR3 in DNA: TGTGCCTGTGACAACGTTGGCACTTCTGGGGGGACGTACACCGATAAACTCATCTTT. Protein product: CACDNVGTSGGTYTDKLIF.

As for this clone: An end of the junction does not agree with germline; a read error may underlie this. Different DNA sequences within this sample yield the same CDR3. This chain joins TRDV2 and TRDJ1, with 8 bases identical to TRDD3. The V gene's germline CDR1 is GEAIGNYY and CDR2 EKD. The CDR3 has 18 residues. CDR3 nucleotide sequence: TGTGCCTGTGACACCGTTGAGGTGGGGGATTCCTATACCGATAAACTCATTTTT. Translated, it gives CACDTVEVGDSYTDKLIF.

In its sample, this clone was seen a few times. Possible read error: a much larger clone is one base away. The rearrangement uses TRDV2 and TRDJ1, with 8 bases matching TRDD3. CDR3 length: 15 residues. CDR1 is GEAIGNYY and CDR2 is EKD in the germline V gene. In DNA form, the CDR3 reads TGTGCCCGTGATCGTTTGGTGGGGGATCGAGATAAACTCATCTTT. Translating it yields CARDRLVGDRDKLIF.

This clone has just a few counts. The chain is built from TRDV2 and TRDJ1; TRDD3 aligns across 7 bases. CDR1 is GEAIGNYY and CDR2 is EKD in the germline V gene. V lost 0 bases, J lost 3 bases, and 6 bases stayed unmatched. This CDR3 spans 15 amino acids. The CDR3, as DNA: TGTGCCTGTGACACCGTCGGGGATAAGCCCGATAAACTCATCTTT. It is translated as CACDTVGDKPDKLIF.

The chain uses TRDV2 and TRDJ1; 8 bases are a match to TRDD3. V shed 0 bases, J shed 2 bases, and the junction held 16 bases outside the gene matches. The CDR3 consists of 19 residues. Germline CDR1 reads GEAIGNYY; CDR2 reads EKD. The CDR3 loop reads CACDTLRGGSTIRTDKLIF. CDR3 nucleotides: TGTGCCTGTGACACCCTGCGTGGGGGATCTACCATTAGAACCGATAAACTCATCTTT.